This T cell receptor beta chain emerged from a study of blood T cell repertoires in COVID-19. Germline lookup yields CDR1 SEHNR and CDR2 FQNEAQ (reference sequence). V gave up 5 bases and J gave up 4 bases, with 27 bases separating them. The CDR3 is 18 amino acids. Original analysis: Estimation of nucleated cell counts relied on the amplification of reference gene primers. Measured with immunoSEQ multiplex PCR; TCRdb has only the in-frame clones, and not every one. V and J calls and clone size are as listed in that table; D and trimming were resolved from the DNA. The sample consists of some 54,000 clones, 91% of them appearing once.

What was sequenced was peripheral blood. This chain connects TRBV7-9 to TRBJ2-7, with D possibly being TRBD2 (6 bases). This TCR derives from a man in his sixties with acute or convalescent COVID-19. The CDR3 DNA reads as TGTGCCAGCAGCCGTAGGGCCAACGCGACTAGTGGTTTGTACGAGCAGTACTTC. It encodes CASSRRANATSGLYEQYF.